A selection of T cell receptor beta chains follows, all from one sample in a study of response to subunit inactivated influenza vaccine. A single record per CDR3 protein comes from TCRdb applying MiXCR to the RT-PCR reads. Here the sample spans hundreds of thousands of distinct CDR3 sequences, approximately 15% being singletons. Sequencing was performed on PBMCs from blood, taken 14 to 15 days before vaccination. The receptors were sampled from a man aged 50-59 years who received an inactivated influenza vaccine. CDR3s include the opening cysteine and the closing phenylalanine or tryptophan. The D gene is left open where the match is weak. Clone size, where shown, is once, few, many, or a class for clones that have expanded.

d_call	v_call	clone_size	j_call	cdr3_nt	cdr3_aa
TRBD1	TRBV12-3/TRBV12-4	few	TRBJ1-6	TGTGCCAGCAGCCGACAGGGCGGAGGCAATTCACCCCTCCACTTT	CASSRQGGGNSPLHF
TRBD2	TRBV7-6	.	TRBJ2-1	TGTGCCGTTCATGGGGGGGGGTACAATGAGCAGTTCTTC	CAVHGGGYNEQFF
.	TRBV6-5	.	TRBJ2-2	TGTGCCAGCAGTTACTCGGGGGCCCCCGGGGAGCTGTTTTTT	CASSYSGAPGELFF
.	TRBV24-1	few	TRBJ1-4	TGTGCCACCAGTGATTCCGGGACGGGTGAAAAACTGTTTTTT	CATSDSGTGEKLFF
TRBD1	TRBV28	few	TRBJ2-7	TGTGCCAGCAGTTTACCTCGGGACAGGGTGCGGGAGCAGTACTTC	CASSLPRDRVREQYF
.	TRBV5-1	few	TRBJ2-1	TGCGCCAGCAGCATCGACAGGGGAGGGATCTACAATGAGCAGTTCTTC	CASSIDRGGIYNEQFF
.	TRBV29-1	.	TRBJ2-1	TGCAGCGTTGAAGAAACAGGGAGCTCCTACAATGAGCAGTTCTTC	CSVEETGSSYNEQFF
.	TRBV7-9	few	TRBJ2-3	TGTGCCAGCAGCTTAACGGAGGGGTTAAGGGCAGATACGCAGTATTTT	CASSLTEGLRADTQYF
TRBD1	TRBV6-1	.	TRBJ2-3	TGTGCCAGCAGTACCAATCCGACAGGGTTCACAGATACGCAGTATTTT	CASSTNPTGFTDTQYF
TRBD2	TRBV4-3	few	TRBJ2-1	TGCGCCAGCAGCCACGGACTAGCGGGAGGTGAGCAGTTCTTC	CASSHGLAGGEQFF
.	TRBV7-2	.	TRBJ2-3	TGTGCCAGCAGCTTAGTATGGCCCGGCACAGATACGCAGTATTTT	CASSLVWPGTDTQYF
.	TRBV7-2	.	TRBJ2-5	TGTGCCAGCGCTCCGGCCGGTGGGGAGACCCAGTACTTC	CASAPAGGETQYF
.	TRBV20-1	.	TRBJ2-2	TGCAGTGCTTTGGATGGCACCGGGGAGCTGTTTTTT	CSALDGTGELFF
TRBD1	TRBV5-1	few	TRBJ2-7	TGCGCCAGCAGCTGGACAGGGAACGAGCAGTACTTC	CASSWTGNEQYF
.	TRBV20-1	.	TRBJ1-5	TGCAGTGCTAGACAGGCATCCCATAGCAATCAGCCCCAGCATTTT	CSARQASHSNQPQHF
TRBD2	TRBV12-3/TRBV12-4	many	TRBJ2-3	TGTGCCAGCCACAGCGGGATCCTTTCGGGACTCCCAGATACGCAGTATTTT	CASHSGILSGLPDTQYF
.	TRBV20-1	few	TRBJ2-7	TGCAGTGCTAGATCCGACACGGGTGAGCAGTACTTC	CSARSDTGEQYF
.	TRBV7-8	many	TRBJ2-2	TGTGCCAGCTATGTAAGATCCCCCGGGGAGCTGTTTTTT	CASYVRSPGELFF
.	TRBV11-2	.	TRBJ2-3	TGTGCCAGCAGCCAGAATAGGGGGTTCCTCGCTCCTAGCACAGATACGCAGTATTTT	CASSQNRGFLAPSTDTQYF
.	TRBV5-6	many	TRBJ1-5	TGTGCCAGCAGCTTGTGGAAGGAGAGGGTTGCGAATCAGCCCCAGCATTTT	CASSLWKERVANQPQHF
TRBD1	TRBV6-1	few	TRBJ2-7	TGTGCCAGCAGTGGATCCGGGACAGCTAGCTCCTACGAGCAGTACTTC	CASSGSGTASSYEQYF
TRBD1	TRBV7-2	few	TRBJ1-1	TGTGCCAGCAGCGAAACCGGGACAGGGGCAGCTTTCTTT	CASSETGTGAAFF
.	TRBV6-5	.	TRBJ1-2	TGTGCCAGCAGTTACTCGGTTGAGGTATTGGGGTATGGCTACACCTTC	CASSYSVEVLGYGYTF
TRBD2	TRBV10-3	many	TRBJ2-7	TGTGCCATCAGTGGGGGACTAGCGTACGAGCAGTACTTC	CAISGGLAYEQYF
.	TRBV28	.	TRBJ1-2	TGTGCCACTCAGACAGCCAATTCCTATGGCTACACCTTC	CATQTANSYGYTF
.	TRBV28	many	TRBJ2-7	TGTGCCAGCAGTTTAGTTCAGTCCGAGCAGTACTTC	CASSLVQSEQYF
.	TRBV4-2	.	TRBJ2-4	TGTGCCAGCAGCCAAGAAGTAGCGAGTCCCAAAAACATTCAGTACTTC	CASSQEVASPKNIQYF
.	TRBV18	many	TRBJ2-7	TGTGCCAGCTCACCAATGGCTATCGACTACGAGCAGTACTTC	CASSPMAIDYEQYF
.	TRBV12-3/TRBV12-4	.	TRBJ2-1	TGTGCCTCTGGACCCTTTAATGAGCAGTTCTTC	CASGPFNEQFF
TRBD2	TRBV30	few	TRBJ2-1	TGTGCCTGGAGTATGCTAGCGGGGACTGAGCAGTTCTTC	CAWSMLAGTEQFF
.	TRBV15	.	TRBJ2-3	TGTGCCACCAGCAGAGGGATAATCGGGACAGATACGCAGTATTTT	CATSRGIIGTDTQYF
.	TRBV7-9	.	TRBJ1-1	TGTGCCAGCAGCTCCCGAATGGTCAGGAACACTGAAGCTTTCTTT	CASSSRMVRNTEAFF
.	TRBV20-1	few	TRBJ1-1	TGCAGTGCTAGGCCCCGGTTAGACGAAGCTTTCTTT	CSARPRLDEAFF
.	TRBV7-9	many	TRBJ2-3	TGTGCCAGCAGAAAGGACAGCCCAGATACGCAGTATTTT	CASRKDSPDTQYF